This TCR beta chain was observed in a study of kidney transplant recipient with SARS-CoV-2 infection. The V gene's germline CDR1 is SGHDN and CDR2 FVKESK. CDR3 length equals 15 residues. Germline trimming cut 4 bases from V and 8 bases from J; bases unmatched to any gene: 9. From the reads, TCRdb called clonotypes with MiXCR, one entry per CDR3 protein. The sample includes 200,000 to 300,000 distinct CDR3 sequences, less than 35% of them seen just once. The chain couples TRBV14 to TRBJ2-1; TRBD2 matches at 9 bases. This receptor was taken from a male patient in his thirties who had COVID-19 and was a kidney transplant recipient. Some T cells may be supplied by the graft donor. This material consisted of a blood sample, taken at baseline and on day 111 from a kidney transplant recipient. In nucleotides, the CDR3 is TGTGCCAGCAGCCCTCACCGCGGGGGGGACTATGAGCAGTTCTTC. This translates into CASSPHRGGDYEQFF. The full variable domain, rest sourced from reference TRBV14 and TRBJ2-1, is EAGVTQFPSHSVIEKGQTVTLRCDPISGHDNLYWYRRVMGKEIKFLLHFVKESKQDESGMPNNRFLAERTGGTYSTLKVQPAELEDSGVYFCASSPHRGGDYEQFFGPGTRLTVL.